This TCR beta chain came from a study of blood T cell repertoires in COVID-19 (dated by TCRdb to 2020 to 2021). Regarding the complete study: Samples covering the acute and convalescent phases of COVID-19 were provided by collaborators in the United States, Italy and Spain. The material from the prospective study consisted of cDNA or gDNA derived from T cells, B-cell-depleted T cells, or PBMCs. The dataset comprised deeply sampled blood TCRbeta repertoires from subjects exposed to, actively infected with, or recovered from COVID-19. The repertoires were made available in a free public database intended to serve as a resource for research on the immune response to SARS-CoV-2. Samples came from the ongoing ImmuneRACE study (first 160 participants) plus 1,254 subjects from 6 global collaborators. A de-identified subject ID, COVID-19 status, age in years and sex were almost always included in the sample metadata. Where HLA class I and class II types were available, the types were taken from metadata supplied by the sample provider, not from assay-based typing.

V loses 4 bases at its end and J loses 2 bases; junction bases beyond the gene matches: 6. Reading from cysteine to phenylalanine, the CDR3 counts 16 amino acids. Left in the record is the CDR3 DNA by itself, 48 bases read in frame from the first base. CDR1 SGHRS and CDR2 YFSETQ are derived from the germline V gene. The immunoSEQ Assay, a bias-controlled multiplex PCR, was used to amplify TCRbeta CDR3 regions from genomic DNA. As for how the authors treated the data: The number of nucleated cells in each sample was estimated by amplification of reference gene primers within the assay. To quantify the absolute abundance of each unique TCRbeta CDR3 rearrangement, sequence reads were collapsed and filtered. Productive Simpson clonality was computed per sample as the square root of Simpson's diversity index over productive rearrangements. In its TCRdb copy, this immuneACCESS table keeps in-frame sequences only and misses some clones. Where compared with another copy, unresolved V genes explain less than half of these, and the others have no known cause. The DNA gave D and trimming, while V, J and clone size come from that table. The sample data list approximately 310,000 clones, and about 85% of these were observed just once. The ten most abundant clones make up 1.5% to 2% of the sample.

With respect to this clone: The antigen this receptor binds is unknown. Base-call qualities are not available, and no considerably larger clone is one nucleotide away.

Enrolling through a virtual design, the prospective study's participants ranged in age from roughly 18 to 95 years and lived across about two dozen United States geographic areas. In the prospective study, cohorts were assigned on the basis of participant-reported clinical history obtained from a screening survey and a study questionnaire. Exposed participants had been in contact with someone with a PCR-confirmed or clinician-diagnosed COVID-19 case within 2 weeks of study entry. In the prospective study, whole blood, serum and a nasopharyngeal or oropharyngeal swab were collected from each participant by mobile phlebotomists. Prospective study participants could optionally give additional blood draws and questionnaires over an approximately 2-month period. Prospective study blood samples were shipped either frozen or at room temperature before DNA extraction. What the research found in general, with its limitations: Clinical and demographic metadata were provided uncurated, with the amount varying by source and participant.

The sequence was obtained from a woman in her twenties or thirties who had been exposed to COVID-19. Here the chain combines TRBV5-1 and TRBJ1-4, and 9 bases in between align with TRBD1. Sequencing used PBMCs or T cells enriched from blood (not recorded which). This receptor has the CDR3 CASSGQGMGTNEKLFF. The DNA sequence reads TGCGCCAGCAGCGGACAGGGGATGGGTACTAATGAAAAACTGTTTTTT.